The 30 T cell receptor beta chains listed next were all sequenced from one sample in a study of Ad26.COV2.S vaccination and SARS-CoV-2 variants. Libraries were prepared by immunoSEQ multiplex PCR; TCRdb keeps only in-frame clonotypes and omits some of them. Found here are about 440,000 clones, 90% of them singletons; the top ten hold approximately 4.5%. Regarding treatment: 15 to 20 received Ad26.COV2.S at low or high dose, single or two shots; about 5 received placebo; per-sample allocation not given. The study sampled participants on day 63 after the first vaccine or placebo injection. The source material was peripheral blood, sampled in a trial of Ad26.COV2.S vaccine versus placebo. The receptors come from a person aged 18-65 years who received the Ad26.COV2.S COVID-19 vaccine or a placebo.

V gene TRBV7-8 combines with J gene TRBJ2-1; D is uncertain. Germline assignment: CDR1 SGHVS and CDR2 FQNEAQ. Trimming took off 3 bases at V and 0 bases at J, with 6 bases between the two ends. This CDR3 region has 14 residues. CDR3 coding DNA: TGTGCCAGCAGCTTTCCGGGCTCCTACAATGAGCAGTTCTTC. Amino acid sequence: CASSFPGSYNEQFF.

This chain links TRBV5-1 with TRBJ1-1, with 12 bases lining up with TRBD1. V lost 4 bases, J lost 2 bases, and 9 bases stayed unmatched. CDR1 is SGHRS and CDR2 is YFSETQ in the germline V gene. The CDR3 runs 17 residues. The CDR3 reads CASSRDRGHLSNTEAFF. DNA for the CDR3: TGCGCCAGCAGCCGGGACAGGGGGCACTTGAGTAACACTGAAGCTTTCTTT.

This chain joins TRBV28 and TRBJ2-5; D is uncertain. This CDR3 is built from 11 residues. V gave up 4 bases and J gave up 7 bases, with 7 bases separating them. In germline, CDR1 is MDHEN, CDR2 SYDVKM. The DNA for the CDR3 is TGTGCCAGCAGTTCCTCATTGACCCAGTACTTC. Amino acids: CASSSSLTQYF.

The gene calls are TRBV6-2 or TRBV6-3 and TRBJ1-2; maybe TRBD1 (5 bases). Germline-derived CDR1 and CDR2 are MNHEY and SVGEGT. The CDR3 spans 15 residues. Trimming took off 0 bases at V and 4 bases at J, with 12 bases between the two ends. The CDR3 region has the DNA TGTGCCAGCAGTTACTCGACGGGGGGAATCTATGGCTACACCTTC. This translates into CASSYSTGGIYGYTF.

This clone was seen just once. The V call is TRBV5-4, the J call TRBJ1-4; perhaps TRBD1 as D (5 bases). Germline CDR1 and CDR2: SGHNT and YYREEE (reference sequence). V dropped 2 bases and J dropped 7 bases, with 12 bases sitting between them. This CDR3 spans 14 amino acids. As DNA, the CDR3 is TGTGCCAGCAGCTTACCGGGGCAGGGTGAAAAACTGTTTTTT. Amino acid sequence: CASSLPGQGEKLFF.

The J gene is TRBJ2-5, the V gene TRBV19; TRBD2 matches 7 bases. The germline gives CDR1 LNHDA, CDR2 SQIVND (reference sequence). V was clipped by 3 bases and J by 5 bases; unmatched bases: 9. There are 15 residues in the CDR3. The DNA for the CDR3 is TGTGCCAGTAGTATTGCCCGCGGGAGTGGGGAGACCCAGTACTTC. It is translated as CASSIARGSGETQYF.

Concerning this clone: Mismatch with germline at one junction end may stem from a read error. The chain joins TRBV7-7 to TRBJ2-1; a weak D match, TRBD1 (7 bases). CDR3 length equals 12 residues. CDR1 and CDR2 (germline): SSHAT, FNYEAQ (reference sequence). CDR3 loop: CASSSGGNEQFF. In nucleotides, the CDR3 is TGTGCTAGCAGCTCAGGGGGGAATGAGCAGTTCTTC.

This rearrangement joins TRBV9 to TRBJ2-2; 8 nucleotides align to TRBD1. Germline V gene data show CDR1 as SGDLS and CDR2 as YYNGEE. There are 15 residues in the CDR3. The junction had 4 bases not matched to a gene; V was cut back by 2 bases and J by 4 bases. Here the CDR3 DNA reads TGTGCCAGCAGCGTCCAGGGGGCTAGCACCGGGGAGCTGTTTTTT. Translated, it gives CASSVQGASTGELFF.

The chain couples TRBV19 to TRBJ2-6; D possibly corresponds to TRBD1 (5 bases). The CDR3 spans 15 residues. V lost 7 bases and J 0 bases, leaving 10 bases between the germline ends. Germline CDR1 reads LNHDA; CDR2 reads SQIVND (reference sequence). The CDR3 is CASTGFISGANVLTF. The CDR3 DNA reads as TGTGCCAGTACAGGGTTTATCTCTGGGGCCAACGTCCTGACTTTC.

In regard to this clone: A read error may produce the germline difference seen at one junction end. This rearrangement joins TRBV19 to TRBJ1-2; no firm D call. CDR1 LNHDA and CDR2 SQIVND come from the germline V gene (reference sequence). The CDR3 contains 13 residues. For the CDR3, the DNA is TGCGCCAGTGGGCCAGCTAGTGCTTATGGCTACACCTTC. Amino acid sequence: CASGPASAYGYTF.

The V gene is TRBV11-2, the J gene TRBJ2-1, with 7 bases that match TRBD2. The CDR3 extends over 16 amino acids. The V segment lost 2 bases and the J segment 2 bases; nucleotides outside the gene matches: 6. From germline, CDR1 is SGHAT and CDR2 FQNNGV. CDR3 in amino acids: CASSLRFAGAYNEQFF. Written as DNA, the CDR3 is TGTGCCAGCAGCTTACGATTCGCGGGAGCCTACAATGAGCAGTTCTTC.

CDR3 nucleotide sequence: TGTGCCAGCAGCTTACGGCGGGAGAATTCGGCGAGGGCCGGGGAGCTGTTTTTT. Translating it yields CASSLRRENSARAGELFF. The rearrangement joins TRBV11-2 to TRBJ2-2, with 7 bases matching TRBD2. CDR3 length equals 18 residues. Germline CDR1 and CDR2: SGHAT and FQNNGV. With 2 bases clipped from V and 6 bases from J, the junction kept 15 bases outside the gene matches.

The V gene is TRBV30, the J gene TRBJ2-1; 9 nucleotides align to TRBD1. Trimming removed 0 bases from V and 7 bases from J; junction bases left unmatched: 4. This CDR3 has 14 residues. CDR1 is GTSNPN, CDR2 SVGIG, per germline (reference sequence). CDR3 nucleotide sequence: TGTGCCTGGAGTGTCGGGACAGGGTCTAATGAGCAGTTCTTC. Protein product: CAWSVGTGSNEQFF.

Only a few counts were recorded for this clone. The chain recombines TRBV6-6 with TRBJ1-1; 8 nucleotides match TRBD1. The CDR3 loop spans 16 amino acids. Per the germline V gene, CDR1 is MNHNY and CDR2 is SVGAGI (reference sequence). J was trimmed by 4 bases and V by 4 bases; bases with no gene match: 11. CDR3 in amino acids: CASSFPQGARGTEAFF. In DNA form, the CDR3 reads TGTGCCAGCAGTTTCCCGCAGGGGGCGCGTGGCACTGAAGCTTTCTTT.

The chain joins TRBV27 to TRBJ2-7; D is ambiguous. V lost 8 bases and J lost 7, with 9 bases in between. Germline assignment: CDR1 MNHEY and CDR2 SMNVEV (reference sequence). This CDR3 region has 10 residues. CDR3 DNA: TGTGCCAGCGGCTCGCGGGAGCAGTACTTC. Protein sequence: CASGSREQYF.

The chain employs TRBV5-6 and TRBJ2-7, with D perhaps TRBD1 (5 bases). The CDR3 spans 12 residues. With 9 bases removed from V and 7 bases from J, the gap between germline ends came to 17 bases. In germline, CDR1 is SGHDT, CDR2 YYEEEE. CDR3 DNA sequence: TGTGCCACCTCGACAGAATCAAAGGAGCAGTACTTC. It translates to CATSTESKEQYF.

In regard to this clone: Given a much more abundant clone one base away, this may be a read error. This specimen includes other DNA sequences encoding the same CDR3. This rearrangement joins TRBV6-2 or TRBV6-3 to TRBJ1-5; maybe TRBD1 (5 bases). Germline loops: CDR1 MNHEY, CDR2 SVGEGT. This CDR3 is built from 14 residues. CDR3 sequence reads: CASSYDSLNQPQHF. CDR3 DNA sequence: TGTGCTAGCAGTTACGACAGCCTCAATCAGCCCCAGCATTTT.

In the case of this clone: At one end, the junction sequence differs from germline, possibly due to a read error. V gene TRBV10-3 combines with J gene TRBJ2-6; the D gene is possibly TRBD2 (5 bases). From germline, CDR1 is ENHRY and CDR2 SYGVKD. CDR3 length: 16 amino acids. CDR3 coding DNA: TGTGCCACCAGTTCCGGGGATTTCTCTGGGGCCAACGTCCTGACTTTC. This sequence encodes CATSSGDFSGANVLTF.

The chain combines TRBV5-5 with TRBJ1-4; D is undetermined. Germline V lookup: CDR1 SGHKS, CDR2 YYEKEE (reference sequence). The CDR3 runs 15 residues. The ends were cut back, 0 bases at V and 0 bases at J, with 6 bases in the middle. CDR3 protein: CASSLDGPTNEKLFF. CDR3 DNA: TGTGCCAGCAGCTTGGACGGACCAACTAATGAAAAACTGTTTTTT. Based on the CDR3 plus reference TRBV5-5 and TRBJ1-4, the full variable domain is DAGVTQSPTHLIKTRGQQVTLRCSPISGHKSVSWYQQVLGQGPQFIFQYYEKEERGRGNFPDRFSARQFPNYSSELNVNALLLGDSALYLCASSLDGPTNEKLFFGSGTQLSVL.

This sequence joins TRBV11-1 and TRBJ2-7; D unclear. Germline assignment: CDR1 SGHAT and CDR2 FQDESV (reference sequence). This CDR3 spans 15 amino acids. V was clipped by 4 bases and J by 3 bases, with 16 bases between them. CDR3: CASSSTVRGFYEQYF. In DNA, the CDR3 is TGTGCCAGCAGCTCGACGGTCCGTGGGTTCTACGAGCAGTACTTC.

V gene TRBV5-1 combines with J gene TRBJ2-2; 14 positions match TRBD2. The CDR3 is made up of 15 amino acids. V shed 9 bases and J 7 bases; nucleotides not matched to a gene: 8. Looked up from germline, CDR1 is SGHRS and CDR2 is YFSETQ. The CDR3 DNA follows: TGCGCCACCAAAAGACTAGCGGGAGGGGACGGGGAGCTGTTTTTT. Translation: CATKRLAGGDGELFF.

V usage is TRBV2 and J usage is TRBJ2-5; possible D gene TRBD2, 5 bases. V was trimmed by 5 bases and J by 5 bases, leaving 18 bases between them. Germline V gene sequence: CDR1 SNHLY, CDR2 FYNNEI. CDR3 length equals 15 residues. In nucleotides, the CDR3 is TGTGCCAGCAGTCTTTATGAGGGATTTGGGGAGACCCAGTACTTC. As protein: CASSLYEGFGETQYF. Full variable domain (missing parts from reference TRBV2 and TRBJ2-5): EPEVTQTPSHQVTQMGQEVILRCVPISNHLYFYWYRQILGQKVEFLVSFYNNEISEKSEIFDDQFSVERPDGSNFTLKIRSTKLEDSAMYFCASSLYEGFGETQYFGPGTRLLVL.

This clone has just a few counts. The gene calls are TRBV19 and TRBJ2-2, with D possibly TRBD1 on 6 matching bases. CDR1 LNHDA and CDR2 SQIVND come from the germline V gene (reference sequence). The CDR3 is 13 residues long. Trimming took 3 bases from V and 5 from J, leaving 7 bases between them. The CDR3 coding sequence is TGTGCCAGTAGTATCCAGGGGACCGGGGAGCTGTTTTTT. Translated: CASSIQGTGELFF.

This rearrangement joins TRBV19 to TRBJ2-6; TRBD2 is a possible D gene (6 bases). The CDR3 runs to 14 residues. Deletions cut 4 bases from V and 7 bases from J, with 11 bases between. Germline V lookup: CDR1 LNHDA, CDR2 SQIVND (reference sequence). The DNA of the CDR3 is TGTGCCAGTAGTAGGGACTCCGTAGCCAACGTCCTGACTTTC. Amino acid sequence: CASSRDSVANVLTF. Combining the CDR3 with reference TRBV19 and TRBJ2-6 gives the whole variable domain DGGITQSPKYLFRKEGQNVTLSCEQNLNHDAMYWYRQDPGQGLRLIYYSQIVNDFQKGDIAEGYSVSREKKESFPLTVTSAQKNPTAFYLCASSRDSVANVLTFGAGSRLTVL.

The rearrangement links TRBV6-1 to TRBJ2-1; 8 nucleotides match TRBD1. This CDR3 is built from 16 residues. Germline CDR1 and CDR2: MNHNS and SASEGT. With 4 bases clipped from V and 5 bases from J, the junction kept 10 bases outside the gene matches. This CDR3 reads CASSGRQGRLNNEQFF. CDR3 nucleotides: TGTGCCAGCAGTGGTCGACAGGGGAGGTTGAACAATGAGCAGTTCTTC.

The chain is built from TRBV5-1 and TRBJ2-7; 14 positions match TRBD2. V shed 4 bases, J shed 5 bases, and the junction held 5 bases outside the gene matches. The CDR3 is made up of 15 amino acids. CDR1 and CDR2 from the germline V gene are SGHRS and YFSETQ. CDR3 DNA sequence: TGCGCCAGCAGCGGGGGACTAGCGGGAGCAAACGAGCAGTACTTC. Encoded protein: CASSGGLAGANEQYF.

The chain combines TRBV6-5 with TRBJ2-5; D unresolved. V lost 5 bases and J 5 bases, leaving 15 bases between the germline ends. This CDR3 is 14 amino acids long. The germline gives CDR1 MNHEY, CDR2 SVGAGI. CDR3 in DNA: TGTGCCAGCAGTCAATCCCTGGACGGGGAGACCCAGTACTTC. Translated: CASSQSLDGETQYF.

The chain is built from TRBV7-2 and TRBJ2-7, with a possible D match to TRBD1 (5 bases). The germline V and J ends were trimmed by 1 base and 9 bases, with 19 bases remaining between them. The CDR3 has 15 amino acids. Looked up from germline, CDR1 is SGHTA and CDR2 is FQGNSA. The CDR3 DNA follows: TGTGCCAGCAGCTTAGAAGGCGGCAGGGTATACTGGCAGTACTTC. Protein product: CASSLEGGRVYWQYF.

The genes are TRBV28 and TRBJ1-2; D ambiguous. Trimming removed 5 bases at V and 0 bases at J, with 10 bases between. CDR1 is MDHEN and CDR2 is SYDVKM in the germline V gene. The length of the CDR3 is 14 residues. The CDR3, as DNA: TGTGCCAGCAGTAATGGAGGTTCTAACTATGGCTACACCTTC. This translates into CASSNGGSNYGYTF.

The rearrangement links TRBV5-6 to TRBJ1-4; D is possibly TRBD1 (6 bases). This CDR3 is 14 amino acids long. The V end was cut by 1 base, the J end by 7 bases, with 11 bases between. Germline values: CDR1 SGHDT, CDR2 YYEEEE. The CDR3 nucleotides read TGTGCCAGCAGCTTGAAGCAGGGGATTGAAAAACTGTTTTTT. Amino acids: CASSLKQGIEKLFF.